These 7 T cell receptor beta chains share one sample of origin, sequenced in a study of Graves' ophthalmopathy and Graves' hyperthyroidism. Transcripts of RNA were the source for amplifying TCR beta CDR3 regions. RT-PCR with HTBI primers came first, then second-round multiplex PCR. One entry per CDR3 protein results from TCRdb running MiXCR on the multiplex PCR reads. The sample includes nearly 400,000 distinct CDR3 sequences, approximately 20% seen only once; the top ten take approximately 1.4%. The sequenced material came from peripheral blood. These receptors were collected from a woman under 30 with Graves' ophthalmopathy.

This clonotype was counted at least ten times. V usage is TRBV5-1 and J usage is TRBJ2-5; TRBD2 aligns across 14 bases. J was trimmed by 2 bases and V by 0 bases; bases with no gene match: 3. Germline loops: CDR1 SGHRS, CDR2 YFSETQ. The CDR3 consists of 17 residues. As DNA, the CDR3 is TGCGCCAGCAGCTTGGGGACTAGCGGGAGGTTGCAAGAGACCCAGTACTTC. Translated: CASSLGTSGRLQETQYF.

This clonotype occurred many times. V is TRBV6-5 and J is TRBJ2-7; 8 nucleotides match TRBD2. V gave up 7 bases and J gave up 5 bases; unmatched junction bases: 13. The CDR3 loop spans 15 amino acids. CDR1 and CDR2 (germline): MNHEY, SVGAGI. The CDR3 is CASTPREGRGDEQYF. CDR3 nucleotide sequence: TGTGCCAGCACCCCTCGGGAGGGGCGGGGAGACGAGCAGTACTTC.

This clonotype was seen repeatedly, ten times or more. The genes are TRBV6-2 or TRBV6-3 and TRBJ1-5; D possibly corresponds to TRBD1 (6 bases). Trimming removed 7 bases from V and 3 bases from J, with 13 bases in between. The CDR3 runs 14 residues. Looked up from germline, CDR1 is MNHEY and CDR2 is SVGEGT. The CDR3 DNA is TGTGCCAGCAACGAAGCAGGGGTCAATCAGCCCCAGCATTTT. It encodes CASNEAGVNQPQHF.

In this sample, this clonotype turned up many times. A read error may account for a junction end that differs from germline. The V gene is TRBV5-4, the J gene TRBJ2-2, with D possibly matching TRBD2 (5 bases). Germline V gives CDR1 SGHNT, CDR2 YYREEE (reference sequence). This CDR3 contains 18 residues. The CDR3, as DNA: TGTGCCAGCAGCTTGGTCCCTAGCCCCCGTTGGGGTACCGGGGAGCCGTTTTTT. Protein sequence: CASSLVPSPRWGTGEPFF.

There are many counts of this clonotype. The gene calls are TRBV6-1 and TRBJ1-3; D perhaps matches TRBD1 (6 bases). This CDR3 is 16 amino acids long. Trimming pared 5 bases from V and 2 bases from J, leaving 16 bases between. The germline V gene has CDR1 MNHNS and CDR2 SASEGT. The CDR3 protein is CASSPRQGITGNTIYF. The CDR3 DNA follows: TGTGCCAGCAGTCCTCGCCAGGGGATAACTGGAAACACCATATATTTT.

This clonotype was detected many times. DNA of the CDR3: TGCGCCAGCAGCTACGGACTAGCGGTAAACTACGAGCAGTACTTC. This encodes CASSYGLAVNYEQYF. V and J are TRBV5-1 and TRBJ2-7, with 10 bases matching TRBD2. The CDR3 runs 15 residues. The V segment lost 3 bases and the J segment 3 bases; nucleotides outside the gene matches: 6. Germline CDR1 reads SGHRS; CDR2 reads YFSETQ.

This clonotype appeared many times. The V call is TRBV5-1, the J call TRBJ1-1; possible D gene TRBD1, 5 bases. The CDR3 consists of 15 residues. The germline V gene has CDR1 SGHRS and CDR2 YFSETQ. Trimming pared 4 bases from V and 1 base from J, leaving 14 bases between. The CDR3 DNA sequence: TGCGCCAGCAGCGGGAGGGGCCGGACGAACACTGAAGCTTTCTTT. It yields the protein CASSGRGRTNTEAFF.